Each of the 8 T cell receptor beta chains below was sequenced from the same sample in a study of blood T cell repertoires in COVID-19. Sequenced by immunoSEQ multiplex PCR; TCRdb stores in-frame clones only, minus some. Here the sample spans some 150,000 clones, about 88% being singletons. Material: peripheral blood. These receptors all stem from a woman of 80 years or more in a cohort sampled during active or convalescent COVID-19.

This chain uses TRBV4-2 with TRBJ1-4, with 8 bases lining up with TRBD1. J gave up 4 bases and V 0 bases, and 1 base lay outside the gene matches. This CDR3 has 15 amino acids. CDR1 and CDR2 (germline): LGHNA, YNFKEQ. This CDR3 reads CASSQEGQGNEKLFF. CDR3 DNA: TGTGCCAGCAGCCAAGAAGGACAGGGTAATGAAAAACTGTTTTTT.

The chain has TRBV10-3 and TRBJ2-1; 10 bases match TRBD1. The junction had 4 bases not matched to a gene; V was cut back by 4 bases and J by 4 bases. The CDR3 is 15 residues long. Germline CDR1 and CDR2: ENHRY and SYGVKD. CDR3 in DNA: TGTGCCATCAGTGGGGGGGACAGGGGATACAATGAGCAGTTCTTC. Translating it yields CAISGGDRGYNEQFF.

This sequence joins TRBV18 and TRBJ2-1; TRBD2 agrees at 12 bases. This CDR3 region has 17 residues. Germline trimming cut 4 bases from V and 8 bases from J; bases unmatched to any gene: 12. The germline V gene encodes CDR1 KGHSH and CDR2 LQKENI. DNA of the CDR3: TGTGCCAGCTCACAACGACTAGCGGGGGTACTTGATCATGAGCAGTTCTTC. Amino acids: CASSQRLAGVLDHEQFF.

This sequence joins TRBV5-5 and TRBJ2-7; the D is unclear. The germline V and J ends were trimmed by 0 bases and 0 bases, with 7 bases remaining between them. Germline CDR1 reads SGHKS; CDR2 reads YYEKEE (reference sequence). This CDR3 has 14 residues. As DNA, the CDR3 is TGTGCCAGCAGCTTGGACCCAGGCTCCTACGAGCAGTACTTC. It translates to CASSLDPGSYEQYF.

The chain recombines TRBV30 with TRBJ1-3, with unresolved D. V lost 4 bases and J 0 bases, leaving 16 bases between the germline ends. There are 16 residues in the CDR3. The germline V gene encodes CDR1 GTSNPN and CDR2 SVGIG (reference sequence). The CDR3 sequence: CAWTPKAGPSGNTIYF. The CDR3, as DNA: TGTGCCTGGACCCCTAAGGCGGGCCCCTCTGGAAACACCATATATTTT. Full variable domain (missing parts from reference TRBV30 and TRBJ1-3): SQTIHQWPATLVQPVGSPLSLECTVEGTSNPNLYWYRQAAGRGLQLLFYSVGIGQISSEVPQNLSASRPQDRQFILSSKKLLLSDSGFYLCAWTPKAGPSGNTIYFGEGSWLTVV.

The chain recombines TRBV6-5 with TRBJ1-2; 11 nucleotides agree with TRBD1. With V trimmed by 2 bases and J by 11 bases, 4 bases remained unmatched. This CDR3 has 13 amino acids. Germline loops: CDR1 MNHEY, CDR2 SVGAGI. The CDR3 sequence: CASSYRTGGGYTF. Here the CDR3 DNA reads TGTGCCAGCAGTTACCGGACAGGGGGCGGGTACACCTTC.

The rearrangement links TRBV2 to TRBJ1-5; 7 nucleotides agree with TRBD1. The ends lost 5 bases at V and 7 bases at J; junction bases unmatched: 8. CDR3 length equals 14 residues. CDR1 is SNHLY and CDR2 is FYNNEI in the germline V gene. As DNA, the CDR3 is TGTGCCAGCAGTCGCGGGACAGTAGGACAGCCCCAGCATTTT. Amino acid sequence: CASSRGTVGQPQHF.

The rearrangement joins TRBV23-1 to TRBJ1-6, with 7 bases fitting TRBD1. TRBV23-1 is reported as an ORF; its role is uncertain. V lost 4 bases, J lost 11 bases, and 17 bases stayed unmatched. The CDR3 is 17 residues long. CDR3: CASSRKTAQGNRAPLHF. The CDR3 DNA sequence: TGCGCCAGCAGTCGGAAAACCGCACAGGGGAATCGGGCACCCCTCCACTTT.